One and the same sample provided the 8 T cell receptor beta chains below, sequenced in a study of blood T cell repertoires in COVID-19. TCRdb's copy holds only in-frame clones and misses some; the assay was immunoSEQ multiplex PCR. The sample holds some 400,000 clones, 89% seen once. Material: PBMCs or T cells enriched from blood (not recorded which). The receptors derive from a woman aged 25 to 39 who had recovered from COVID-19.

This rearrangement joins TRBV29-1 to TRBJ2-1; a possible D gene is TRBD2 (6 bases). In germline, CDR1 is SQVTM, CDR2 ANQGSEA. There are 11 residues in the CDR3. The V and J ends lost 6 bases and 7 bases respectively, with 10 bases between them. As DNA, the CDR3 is TGCAGCGTCTCGGACTATAATGAGCAGTTCTTC. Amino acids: CSVSDYNEQFF.

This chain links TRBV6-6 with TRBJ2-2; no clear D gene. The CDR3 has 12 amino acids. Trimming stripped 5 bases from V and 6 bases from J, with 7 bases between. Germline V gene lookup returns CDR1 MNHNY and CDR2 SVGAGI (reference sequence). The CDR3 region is CASSPSPGELFF. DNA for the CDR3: TGTGCCAGCAGTCCTTCCCCCGGGGAGCTGTTTTTT.

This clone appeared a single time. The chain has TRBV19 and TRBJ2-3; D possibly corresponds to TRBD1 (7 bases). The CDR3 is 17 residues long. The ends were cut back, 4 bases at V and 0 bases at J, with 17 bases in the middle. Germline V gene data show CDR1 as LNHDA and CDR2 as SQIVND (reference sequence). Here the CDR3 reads CASSNIRGAFSTDTQYF. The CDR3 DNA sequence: TGTGCCAGTAGTAATATCAGGGGGGCGTTCAGCACAGATACGCAGTATTTT.

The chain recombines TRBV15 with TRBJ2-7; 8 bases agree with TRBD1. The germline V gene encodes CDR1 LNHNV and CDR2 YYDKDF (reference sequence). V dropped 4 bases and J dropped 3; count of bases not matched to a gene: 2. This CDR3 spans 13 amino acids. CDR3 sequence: CATSTGQGYEQYF. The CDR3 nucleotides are TGTGCCACCAGCACCGGACAGGGCTACGAGCAGTACTTC.

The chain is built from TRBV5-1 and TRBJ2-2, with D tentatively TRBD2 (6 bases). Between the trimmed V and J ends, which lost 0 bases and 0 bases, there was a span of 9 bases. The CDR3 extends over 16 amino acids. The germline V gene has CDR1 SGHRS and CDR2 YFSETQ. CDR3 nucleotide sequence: TGCGCCAGCAGCTTGGGGGAGCGGGCGAACACCGGGGAGCTGTTTTTT. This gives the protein CASSLGERANTGELFF.

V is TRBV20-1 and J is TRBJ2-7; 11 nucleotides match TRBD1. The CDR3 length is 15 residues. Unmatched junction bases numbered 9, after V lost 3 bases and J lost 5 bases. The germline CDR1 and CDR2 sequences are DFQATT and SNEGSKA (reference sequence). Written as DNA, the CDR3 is TGCAGTGCTAGTATTCCGGGACAGGGGGACCACGAGCAGTACTTC. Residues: CSASIPGQGDHEQYF.

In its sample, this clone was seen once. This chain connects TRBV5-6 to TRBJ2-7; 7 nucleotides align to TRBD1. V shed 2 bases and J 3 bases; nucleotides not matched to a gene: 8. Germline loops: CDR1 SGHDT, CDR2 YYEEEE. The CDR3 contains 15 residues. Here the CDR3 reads CASSLTGDNNYEQYF. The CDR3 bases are TGTGCCAGCAGCTTAACAGGGGACAACAACTACGAGCAGTACTTC.

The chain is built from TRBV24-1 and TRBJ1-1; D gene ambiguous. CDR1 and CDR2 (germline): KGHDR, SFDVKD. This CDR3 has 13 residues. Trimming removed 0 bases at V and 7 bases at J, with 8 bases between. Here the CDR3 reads CATSDLWGVEAFF. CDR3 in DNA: TGTGCCACCAGTGATTTGTGGGGAGTTGAAGCTTTCTTT.